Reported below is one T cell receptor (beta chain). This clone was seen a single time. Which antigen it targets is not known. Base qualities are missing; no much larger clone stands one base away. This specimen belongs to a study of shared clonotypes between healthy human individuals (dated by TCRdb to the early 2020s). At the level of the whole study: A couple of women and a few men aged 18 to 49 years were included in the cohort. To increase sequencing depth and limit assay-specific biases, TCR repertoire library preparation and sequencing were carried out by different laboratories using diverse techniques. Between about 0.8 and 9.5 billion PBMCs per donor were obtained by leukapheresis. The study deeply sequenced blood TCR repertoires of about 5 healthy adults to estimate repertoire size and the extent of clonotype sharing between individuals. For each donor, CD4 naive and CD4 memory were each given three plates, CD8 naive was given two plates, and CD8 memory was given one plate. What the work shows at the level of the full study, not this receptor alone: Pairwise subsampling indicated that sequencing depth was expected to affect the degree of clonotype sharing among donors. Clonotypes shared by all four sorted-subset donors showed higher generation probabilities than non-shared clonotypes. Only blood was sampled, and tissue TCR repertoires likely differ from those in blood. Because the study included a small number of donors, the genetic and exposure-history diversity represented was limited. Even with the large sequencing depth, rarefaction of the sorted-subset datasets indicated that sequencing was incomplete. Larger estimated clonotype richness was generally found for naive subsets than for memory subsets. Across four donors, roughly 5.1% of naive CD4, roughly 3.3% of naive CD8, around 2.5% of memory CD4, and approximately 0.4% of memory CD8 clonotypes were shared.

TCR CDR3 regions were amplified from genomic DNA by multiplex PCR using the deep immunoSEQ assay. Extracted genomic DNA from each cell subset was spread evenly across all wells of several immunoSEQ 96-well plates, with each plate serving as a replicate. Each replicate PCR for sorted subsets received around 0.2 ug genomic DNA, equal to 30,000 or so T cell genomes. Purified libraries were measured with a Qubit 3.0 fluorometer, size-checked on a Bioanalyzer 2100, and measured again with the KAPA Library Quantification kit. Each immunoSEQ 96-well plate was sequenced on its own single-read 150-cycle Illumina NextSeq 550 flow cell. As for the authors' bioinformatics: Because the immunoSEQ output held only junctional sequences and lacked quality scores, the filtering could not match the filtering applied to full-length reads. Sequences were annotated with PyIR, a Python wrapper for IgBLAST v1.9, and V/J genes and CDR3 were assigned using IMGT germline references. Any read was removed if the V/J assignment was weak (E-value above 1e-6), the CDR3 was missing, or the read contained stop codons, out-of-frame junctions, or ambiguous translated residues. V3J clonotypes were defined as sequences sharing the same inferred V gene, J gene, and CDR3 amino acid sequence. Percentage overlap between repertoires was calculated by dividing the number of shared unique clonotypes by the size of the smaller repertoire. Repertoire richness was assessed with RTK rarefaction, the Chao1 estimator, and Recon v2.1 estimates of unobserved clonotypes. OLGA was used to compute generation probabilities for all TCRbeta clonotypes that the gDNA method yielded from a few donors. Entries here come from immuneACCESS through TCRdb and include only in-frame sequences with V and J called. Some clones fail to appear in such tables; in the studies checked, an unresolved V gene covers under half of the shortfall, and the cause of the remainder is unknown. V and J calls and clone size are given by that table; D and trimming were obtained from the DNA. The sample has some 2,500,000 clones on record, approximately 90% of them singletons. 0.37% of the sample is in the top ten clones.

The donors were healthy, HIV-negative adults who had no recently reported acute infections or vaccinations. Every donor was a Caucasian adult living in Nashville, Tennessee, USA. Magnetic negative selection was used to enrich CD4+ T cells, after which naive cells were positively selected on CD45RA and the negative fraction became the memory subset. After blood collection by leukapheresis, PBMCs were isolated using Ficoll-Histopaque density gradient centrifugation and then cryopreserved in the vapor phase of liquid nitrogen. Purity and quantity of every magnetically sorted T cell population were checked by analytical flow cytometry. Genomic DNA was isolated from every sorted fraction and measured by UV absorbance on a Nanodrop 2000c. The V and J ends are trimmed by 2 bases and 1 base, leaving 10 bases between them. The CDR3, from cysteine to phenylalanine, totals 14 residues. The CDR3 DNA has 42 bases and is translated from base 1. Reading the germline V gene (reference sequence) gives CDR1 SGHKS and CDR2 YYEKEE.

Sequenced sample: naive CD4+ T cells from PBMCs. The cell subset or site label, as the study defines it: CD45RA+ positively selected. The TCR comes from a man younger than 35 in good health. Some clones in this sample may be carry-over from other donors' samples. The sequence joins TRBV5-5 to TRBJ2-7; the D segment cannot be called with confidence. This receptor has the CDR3 CASSFSAASYEQYF. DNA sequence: TGTGCCAGCAGCTTTTCGGCAGCGTCCTACGAGCAGTACTTC.